This T cell receptor beta chain was captured in a study of cytomegalovirus exposure and HLA in healthy donors. Study findings and constraints: The listing of 150 or so TCR beta chains classed them as cytomegalovirus-associated.

Germline CDR1 reads LGHNA; CDR2 reads YNFKEQ. CDR3 length: 17 amino acids. V shed 0 bases and J shed 7 bases, with 20 bases lying between them. This table comes from immunoSEQ multiplex PCR, and its TCRdb copy is limited to in-frame clones, with some not included. The table lists 200,000 to 300,000 clones, 90% of them singletons. In the case of this clone: What it recognizes is unknown.

The receptor's source is a woman in her twenties or thirties in good health and CMV-seronegative. The material sequenced was PBMCs. The chain is built from TRBV4-2 and TRBJ2-3; D possibly matches TRBD1 or TRBD2 (6 bases each). The CDR3 region has the DNA TGTGCCAGCAGCCAAGATTCCCTGTCCGGGGGCACGAATACGCAGTATTTT. It encodes CASSQDSLSGGTNTQYF.